This TCR beta chain is from a study of cytomegalovirus exposure and HLA in healthy donors (dated by TCRdb to the late 2010s). Study-wide context: An earlier analysis of approximately 640 of the donors reported approximately 300 Gb of sequence data and 120 million or so unique TCR beta sequences from about 200 million T cells. Roughly five DR-DQ haplotypes were handled as single units for association and clustering because linkage in the cohort was strong. Donor age, sex, ethnicity and CMV serostatus were collected together with the repertoire data. All discovery cohort repertoires had been generated on a single sequencing platform. Among some 400 genotyped donors of the cohort, an average of about 240,000 unique TCR beta nucleotide sequences were sequenced per donor, roughly 20% of them non-productive. Rather than using new phenotypic data, the later analysis identified candidate immune exposures from TCR beta sequences and from how often those sequences occurred across donors. To predict cytomegalovirus infection status, the study combined high-throughput TCR immunosequencing, statistical association of individual TCRs with disease status, and machine learning. In a later analysis, previously published TCR beta repertoires from 666 donors were re-analyzed and high-resolution HLA genotyping was added so that TCR occurrence patterns could be studied. Both class I and class II loci were covered by HLA typing, at four-digit resolution. An earlier analysis of roughly 580 of the donors used high-throughput TCR beta sequencing to judge whether each TCR beta V gene segment behaved as functional or pseudogenic. The T cell repertoires of 670 or so subjects were profiled by immunosequencing and related to cytomegalovirus serostatus. Besides the first cohort of approximately 710 subjects, a separate validation cohort made up of 120 different subjects was used. A later genetic analysis used genome-wide SNP genotypes for about three fifths of the 666 donors, treating that subset as a discovery cohort. Of the approximately 400 genotyped donors, approximately 80% fell in the genetic ancestry cluster associated with self-reported Caucasian donors. Typing coverage varied by locus: roughly 629-640 donors for A, B, C, DRB1 and DQB1; more than 500 for DQA1; over 600 for DPA1; 450 to 480 for DPB1. The study aimed to test whether cataloging public T cell receptors could reveal signatures of past pathogen exposure. An early release covering over 500 HLA-typed donors comprised around 300 gigabases of sequencing data and around 85 million unique TCR sequences.

What the authors observed across the whole study: Specific HLA alleles were associated with 15,000 to 20,000 TCR beta sequences at a false discovery rate of 0.05 in a later analysis. A further reported finding was that TCR beta sequences accurately predicted the HLA-A and HLA-B alleles for most subjects in the first cohort. Because HLA typing was missing for some donors at each locus, association tests included only the typed subset. A cluster of highly shared sequence variants was judged likely to represent a technical artifact of the sequencing pipeline. A total of 150 or so TCR beta chains were listed by the study as associated with cytomegalovirus. The classifier was reported to diagnose cytomegalovirus status with high specificity and sensitivity in both the original cohort and the validation cohort. While some public TCRs were present in many individuals, most TCR sequences turned up only very rarely across donors. Linkage disequilibrium might explain the correlated functional status among segregating V segments, but an unknown experimental factor could not be excluded. A few of the identified cytomegalovirus-associated TCR beta chains were confirmed in vitro to be specific for cytomegalovirus antigens. In an earlier analysis of roughly 560 of the donors, most TCR beta V segments were observed in productive rearrangements about 90% or about 30% of the time, broadly matching IMGT annotations. In a later analysis, HLA-associated TCR beta chains showed more clonal expansion and lower generation probabilities than non-associated chains that were equally common. Because the 87-base-pair reads could not distinguish some IMGT-functional V segments, including TRBV6-2 and TRBV6-3, those segments were excluded. Most CMV-associated TCR beta chains appeared to be HLA-restricted in a later analysis, and the HLA associations seemed to be driven largely by CMV exposure. In a later analysis, several top co-occurrence clusters were reported to appear linked to parvovirus B19, influenza, CMV and Epstein-Barr virus. Because counts were too low, some 16 rarely observed V segments, including chromosome 9 orphons, were excluded from the earlier analysis of under 650 of the donors. Assigning TCR associations to individual alleles was difficult when HLA alleles, especially DR and DQ, strongly co-occurred. Compared with the roughly 720-donor mean, donors in an Asian-associated ancestry cluster had fewer N-insertions in productive TCRs, according to a later genetic analysis. The cohort was sequenced for TCR beta chains only, and without alpha or paired-chain data the features that could be detected were limited. In a later analysis, TCR association rates were found to vary across HLA loci, with the most associated TCRs seen for DRB1 alleles and the fewest for HLA-C alleles. The authors suggested that the approach could potentially be extended to other disease states and immunological phenotypes. CMV serostatus was the only immune exposure information available for the cohort. Sequencing depth was assumed to be roughly uniform across donors in the presence/absence analyses, though that assumption may not hold. In a later genetic analysis, a missense DCLRE1C variant was associated with V-gene and J-gene trimming of TCR beta chains, and the association was replicated in an independent cohort.

Only a few counts were recorded for this clone. Its antigen specificity is not known. Base qualities are not provided; no much larger clone lies one nucleotide away. CDR3 length: 15 amino acids, cysteine to phenylalanine. The kept DNA is CDR3 alone, 45 bases in frame from the first base. V is cut back by 10 bases and J by 4 bases, with 12 bases in the junction unmatched. CDR1 and CDR2 are drawn from the germline V gene: MNHEY, SVGAGI. The library came from the immunoSEQ multiplex PCR assay. For the multiplex PCR, a mixture combining 60 forward primers for TCR Vbeta segments and 13 reverse primers for TCR Jbeta segments was used. The CDR3 region of rearranged TCR beta genes was amplified from genomic DNA by a multiplex PCR assay. On the Illumina HiSeq System, the amplified TCR beta libraries were sequenced as 87-base-pair reads. Regarding the original processing steps: A later analysis tallied roughly 80 million unique TCR beta chains across the 660 or so repertoires, and around 12 million of those chains were shared by two or more donors. To remove PCR and sequencing errors, raw reads were error-corrected and collapsed into unique sequences using a nearest-neighbor algorithm that merged closely related sequences. To assign V, D and J gene segments, CDR3 sequences were aligned to IMGT reference sequences. For a sequence to be retained, at least a six-nucleotide match to both a V gene segment and a J gene segment was required. Rearrangements were classified as productive when the CDR3 lacked stop codons and remained in frame with V and J, and all other rearrangements were classified as non-productive. CDR3 was defined by IMGT convention, running from the second conserved V-encoded cysteine to the conserved J-encoded phenylalanine. In an earlier analysis of just under 600 of the donors, sequences lacking an unambiguous match to a single V gene segment were excluded. An earlier analysis of 450 to 650 of the donors called V segments functional above 56.7% productive rearrangements and segregating when the between-donor standard deviation exceeded 5%. To diagnose cytomegalovirus status from the catalog of TCR beta chain sequences, a statistical classification framework was built. In a later analysis, TCR nucleotide sequences were compared against IMGT/GENE-DB human TR gene sequences so that V and J genes could be assigned. The TCRdist pipeline was used in a later analysis to assign CDR3 sequences and most-parsimonious VDJ recombination scenarios. A later analysis defined each TCR beta chain by its CDR3 amino acid sequence plus V-gene family, and excluded reads lacking a unique V-gene family. In a later analysis, 500 to 700 highly shared, low-generation-probability nucleotide sequences were removed to address suspected cross-contamination and a sequencing artifact. In a later analysis, a clonal expansion index for each public chain was calculated from normalized within-repertoire ranks of inferred template counts. A later analysis computed generation probabilities with a VDJ recombination model fitted to out-of-frame rearrangements, and checked the results against IGoR. In a later analysis, hypergeometric tests were used to score TCR-TCR, TCR-HLA and TCR-CMV co-occurrence, with a repertoire-size bias correction applied to TCR pairs. In a later analysis, false discovery rates were estimated by permuting HLA or CMV assignments 20 times. A later analysis grouped co-occurring TCRs with DBSCAN, adding TCRdist sequence similarity when clustering within HLA-allele-positive subsets. Repertoires with fewer than 30,000 or more than 120,000 public chains were left out of co-occurrence clustering, as were roughly five repertoires with anomalous nucleotide sharing. The table comes from immuneACCESS by way of TCRdb, which keeps in-frame sequences with V and J called. Part of the clones is missing from these tables; in studies checked, under half for an unresolved V gene and the rest for unknown reasons. V and J calls and clone size come straight from that table; D and trimming were deduced from the DNA. This sample is represented by 150,000 to 200,000 clones; about 62% of them were singletons. The top ten hold over 2.5% of the sample.

The cohort comprised more than 550 healthy bone marrow donors. All cohort members were sampled while nominally healthy, although unrecorded immune exposures were likely present. The donor tested CMV seronegative and was one of the 352 seronegative cohort members. A peripheral blood sample was provided by each donor, and peripheral blood mononuclear cells were used for TCR beta sequencing. Genomic DNA was extracted from the blood cell samples with the Qiagen DNeasy Blood Extraction Kit. Sequences were obtained from PBMCs. The chain joins TRBV6-5 to TRBJ2-1, and TRBD2 aligns with 8 junction nucleotides. This TCR was recovered from a man aged 35 to 55 in good health and CMV-seronegative. The DNA sequence follows: TGTGCCATCGCCTCTACCGGGGGGGCGTACAATGAGCAGTTCTTC. Translated, it gives CAIASTGGAYNEQFF.